This TCR beta chain was recorded in a study of T-cell memory formation after mild COVID-19. Turning to the study itself: The TCR clusters were mostly specific to one donor.

Points from the study as a whole: Clones that contracted from day 15 to 85 had balanced CD4/CD8; later expanders were CD4+ biased.

Using its own MiXCR run on the 5' RACE reads, TCRdb lists one record per CDR3 protein. Of 140,000 to 150,000 distinct CDR3 sequences in the sample, roughly 24% were seen once. This clonotype showed up just a few times. Its antigen is not known. The CDR3 has 14 residues. J was trimmed by 3 bases and V by 7 bases; bases with no gene match: 7. Per germline, CDR1 SEHNR and CDR2 FQNEAQ (reference sequence). The TCR comes from an adult woman who had mild COVID-19 (a few samples of this study predate the infection). Cell type and time point are not known. V usage is TRBV7-9 and J usage is TRBJ2-3, with 7 bases fitting TRBD2. The source material was PBMCs or a T cell subset sorted from them (not recorded which). This chain's CDR3 is CASTPRDYTDTQYF. CDR3 nucleotides: TGTGCCAGCACCCCTCGGGACTATACAGATACGCAGTATTTT.